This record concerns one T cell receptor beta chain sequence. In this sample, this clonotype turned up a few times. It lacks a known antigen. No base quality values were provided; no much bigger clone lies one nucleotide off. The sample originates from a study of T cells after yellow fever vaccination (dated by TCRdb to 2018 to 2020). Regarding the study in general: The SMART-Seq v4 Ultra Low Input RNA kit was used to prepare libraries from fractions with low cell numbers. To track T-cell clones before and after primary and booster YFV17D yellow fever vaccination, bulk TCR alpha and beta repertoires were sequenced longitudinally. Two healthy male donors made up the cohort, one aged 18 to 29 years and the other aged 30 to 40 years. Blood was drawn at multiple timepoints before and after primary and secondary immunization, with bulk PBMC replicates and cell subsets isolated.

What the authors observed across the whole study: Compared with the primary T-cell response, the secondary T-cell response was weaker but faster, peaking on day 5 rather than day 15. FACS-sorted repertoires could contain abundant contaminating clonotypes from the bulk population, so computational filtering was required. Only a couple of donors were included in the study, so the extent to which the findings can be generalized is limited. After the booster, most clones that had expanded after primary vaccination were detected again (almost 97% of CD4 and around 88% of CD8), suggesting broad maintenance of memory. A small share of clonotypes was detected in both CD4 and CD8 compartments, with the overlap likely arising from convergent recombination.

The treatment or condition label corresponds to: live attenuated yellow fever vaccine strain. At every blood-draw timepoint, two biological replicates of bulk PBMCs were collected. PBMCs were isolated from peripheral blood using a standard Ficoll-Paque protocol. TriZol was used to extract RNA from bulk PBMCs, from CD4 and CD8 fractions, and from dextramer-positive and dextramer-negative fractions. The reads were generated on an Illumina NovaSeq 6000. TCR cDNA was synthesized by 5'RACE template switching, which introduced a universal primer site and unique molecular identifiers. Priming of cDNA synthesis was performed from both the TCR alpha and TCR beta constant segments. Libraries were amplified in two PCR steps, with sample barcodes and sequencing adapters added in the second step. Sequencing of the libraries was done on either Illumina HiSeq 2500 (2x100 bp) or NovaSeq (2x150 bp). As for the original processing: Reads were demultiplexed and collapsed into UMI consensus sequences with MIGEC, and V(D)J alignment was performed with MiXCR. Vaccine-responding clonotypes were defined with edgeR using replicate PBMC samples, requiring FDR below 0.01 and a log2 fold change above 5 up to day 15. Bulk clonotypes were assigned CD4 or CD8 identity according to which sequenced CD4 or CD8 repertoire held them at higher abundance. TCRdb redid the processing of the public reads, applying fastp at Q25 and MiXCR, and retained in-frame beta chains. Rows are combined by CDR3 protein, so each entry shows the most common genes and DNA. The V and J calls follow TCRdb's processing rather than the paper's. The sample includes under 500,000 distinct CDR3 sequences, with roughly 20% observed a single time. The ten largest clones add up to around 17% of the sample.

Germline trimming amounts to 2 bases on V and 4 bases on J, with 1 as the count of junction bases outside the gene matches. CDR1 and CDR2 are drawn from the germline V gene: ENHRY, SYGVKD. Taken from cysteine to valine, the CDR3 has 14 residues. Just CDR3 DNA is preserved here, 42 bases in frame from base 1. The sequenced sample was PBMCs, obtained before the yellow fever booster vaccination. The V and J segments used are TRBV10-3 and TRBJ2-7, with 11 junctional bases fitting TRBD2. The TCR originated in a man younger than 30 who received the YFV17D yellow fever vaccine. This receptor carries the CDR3 CAISEASGGYEQYV. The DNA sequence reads TGTGCCATCAGTGAGGCTAGCGGGGGGTACGAGCAGTACGTC.